What follows describes a single TCR beta chain. The data belong to a study of blood T cell repertoires in COVID-19. Whole-study context: Samples representing acute and convalescent COVID-19 were sourced from the United States, Italy and Spain.

Assay: immunoSEQ multiplex PCR; the TCRdb copy retains only in-frame clones and omits some. The profile shows hundreds of thousands of clones, around nine tenths of them singletons. There are 13 residues in the CDR3. Germline lookup yields CDR1 SGHTS and CDR2 YDEGEE. Trimming pared 6 bases from V and 2 bases from J, leaving 11 bases between. This clonotype was sampled from a man between 70 and 80 years old with acute or convalescent COVID-19. The V and J genes are TRBV5-8 and TRBJ1-1, with a possible D match to TRBD1 (5 bases). Sequences were obtained from peripheral blood. CDR3 in DNA: TGTGCCAGCAACGCGGGGCTAAACACTGAAGCTTTCTTT. Its protein product is CASNAGLNTEAFF.